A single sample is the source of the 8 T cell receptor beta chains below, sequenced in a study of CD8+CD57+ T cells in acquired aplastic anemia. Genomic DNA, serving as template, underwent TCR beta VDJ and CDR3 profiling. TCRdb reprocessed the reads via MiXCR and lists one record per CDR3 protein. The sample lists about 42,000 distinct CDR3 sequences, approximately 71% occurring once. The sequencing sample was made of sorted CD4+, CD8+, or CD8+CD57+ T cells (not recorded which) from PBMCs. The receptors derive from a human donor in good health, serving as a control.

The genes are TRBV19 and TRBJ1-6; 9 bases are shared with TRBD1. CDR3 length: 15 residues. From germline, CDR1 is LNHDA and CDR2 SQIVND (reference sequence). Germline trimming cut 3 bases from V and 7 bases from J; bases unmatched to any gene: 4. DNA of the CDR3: TGTGCCAGTAGTATGGGACAGGGAGCGAATTCACCCCTCCACTTT. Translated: CASSMGQGANSPLHF.

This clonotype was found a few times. This CDR3 is CSASGGNTEAFF. CDR3 nucleotide sequence: TGCAGTGCTAGTGGGGGTAACACTGAAGCTTTCTTT. The chain employs TRBV20-1 and TRBJ1-1, with D possibly matching TRBD1 (5 bases). The V end lost 3 bases, the J end lost 2 bases, and 7 bases lay between the germline ends. CDR1 is DFQATT, CDR2 SNEGSKA, per germline (reference sequence). This CDR3 comprises 12 residues.

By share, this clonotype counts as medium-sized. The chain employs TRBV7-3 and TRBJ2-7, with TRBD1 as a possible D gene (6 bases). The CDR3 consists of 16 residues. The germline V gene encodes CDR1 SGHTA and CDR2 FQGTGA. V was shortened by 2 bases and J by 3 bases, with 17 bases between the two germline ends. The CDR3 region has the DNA TGTGCCAGCAGCTTATTGACAAGGGGGACGCACTACGAGCAGTACTTC. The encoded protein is CASSLLTRGTHYEQYF. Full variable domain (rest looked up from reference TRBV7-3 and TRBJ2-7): GAGVSQTPSNKVTEKGKYVELRCDPISGHTALYWYRQSLGQGPEFLIYFQGTGAADDSGLPNDRFFAVRPEGSVSTLKIQRTERGDSAVYLCASSLLTRGTHYEQYFGPGTRLTVT.

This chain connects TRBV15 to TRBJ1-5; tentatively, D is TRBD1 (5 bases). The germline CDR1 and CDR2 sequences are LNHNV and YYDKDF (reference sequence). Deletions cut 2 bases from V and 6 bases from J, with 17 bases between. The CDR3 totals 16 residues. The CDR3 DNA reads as TGTGCCACCAGCAGAAGTCCAGAGGGGTCAGGTCAGCCCCAGCATTTT. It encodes CATSRSPEGSGQPQHF.

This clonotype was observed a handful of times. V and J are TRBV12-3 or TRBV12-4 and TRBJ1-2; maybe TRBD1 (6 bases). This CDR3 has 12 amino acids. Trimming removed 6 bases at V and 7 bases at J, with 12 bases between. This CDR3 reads CASRTQGGGYTF. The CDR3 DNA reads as TGTGCCAGCAGGACACAGGGAGGTGGCTACACCTTC.

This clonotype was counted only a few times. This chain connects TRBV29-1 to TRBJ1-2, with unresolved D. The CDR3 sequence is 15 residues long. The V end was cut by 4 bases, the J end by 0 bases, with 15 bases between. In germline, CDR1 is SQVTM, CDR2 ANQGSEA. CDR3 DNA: TGCAGCGTTGGTTTTGACGTCAGCACTAACTATGGCTACACCTTC. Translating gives CSVGFDVSTNYGYTF.

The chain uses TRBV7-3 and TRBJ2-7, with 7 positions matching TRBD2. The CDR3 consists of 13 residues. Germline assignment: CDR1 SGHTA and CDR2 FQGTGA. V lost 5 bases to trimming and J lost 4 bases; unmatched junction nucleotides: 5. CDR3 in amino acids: CASSRDYGYEQYF. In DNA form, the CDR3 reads TGTGCCAGCAGCCGGGACTACGGTTACGAGCAGTACTTC.

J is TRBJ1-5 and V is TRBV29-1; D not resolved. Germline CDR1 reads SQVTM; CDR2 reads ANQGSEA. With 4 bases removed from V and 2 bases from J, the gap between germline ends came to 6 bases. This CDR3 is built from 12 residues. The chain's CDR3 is CSVGGRNQPQHF. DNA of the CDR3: TGCAGCGTTGGAGGCCGCAATCAGCCCCAGCATTTT.